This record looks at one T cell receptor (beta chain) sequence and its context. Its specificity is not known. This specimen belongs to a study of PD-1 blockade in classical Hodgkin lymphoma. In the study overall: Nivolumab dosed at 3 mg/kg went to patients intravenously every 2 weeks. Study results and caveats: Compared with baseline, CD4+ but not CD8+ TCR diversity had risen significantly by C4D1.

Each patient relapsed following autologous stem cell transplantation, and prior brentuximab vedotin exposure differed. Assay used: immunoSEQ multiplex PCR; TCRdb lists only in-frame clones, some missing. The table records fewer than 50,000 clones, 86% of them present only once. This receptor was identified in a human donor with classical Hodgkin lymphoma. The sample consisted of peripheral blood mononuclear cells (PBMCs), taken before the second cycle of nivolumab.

As DNA, the CDR3 is TGTGCCAGCAGTGATTGGGGCCTTCGGACTGAAGCTTTCTTT. Residues: CASSDWGLRTEAFF. The chain recombines TRBV2 with TRBJ1-1; TRBD1 might be the D (5 bases). The CDR3 is made up of 14 amino acids. CDR1 and CDR2 from the germline V gene are SNHLY and FYNNEI. V was shortened by 3 bases and J by 5 bases, with 13 bases between the two germline ends. Supplemented by reference TRBV2 and TRBJ1-1, the full variable domain reads EPEVTQTPSHQVTQMGQEVILRCVPISNHLYFYWYRQILGQKVEFLVSFYNNEISEKSEIFDDQFSVERPDGSNFTLKIRSTKLEDSAMYFCASSDWGLRTEAFFGQGTRLTVV.